The next 9 T cell receptor beta chains were all read from a single sample in a study of technical replicates of blood from several donors. The method was immunoSEQ multiplex PCR; TCRdb's version includes in-frame clones alone and lacks a portion of them. Among tens of thousands of clones listed, 89% were seen once. Sequencing was carried out using T cells isolated from PBMCs. All receptors derive from a human donor in good health.

The chain links TRBV5-4 to TRBJ2-3, with TRBD2 matching over 14 bases. With 4 bases clipped from V and 7 bases from J, the junction kept 5 bases outside the gene matches. The CDR3 consists of 15 residues. The germline CDR1 and CDR2 sequences are SGHNT and YYREEE (reference sequence). The DNA of the CDR3 is TGTGCCAGCAGCGTGGGACTAGCGGGAGAGTATACGCAGTATTTT. Encoded protein: CASSVGLAGEYTQYF.

In regard to this clone: The germline gene is not matched at one end of the junction; a read error may be the cause. The chain uses TRBV4-2 and TRBJ2-7; 9 bases agree with TRBD1. This CDR3 comprises 16 residues. Germline V CDR1 and CDR2: LGHNA, YNFKEQ. DNA of the CDR3: TGTGCCAGCAGTCAAGGGACCGGGACAGGGACCTACGAGCAGTACTTC. Translating gives CASSQGTGTGTYEQYF.

This clone has only a few counts. The CDR3 DNA is TGTGCCAGCAGAGAGCTGGGCCAGCACGATCAGCCCCAGCATTTT. It specifies CASRELGQHDQPQHF. The V call is TRBV27, the J call TRBJ1-5, with D uncertain. This CDR3 region has 15 residues. V was pared by 6 bases and J by 5 bases, with 17 bases between. Germline CDR1 reads MNHEY; CDR2 reads SMNVEV (reference sequence).

V is TRBV19 and J is TRBJ1-1; 8 bases line up with TRBD1. This CDR3 spans 15 amino acids. CDR1 and CDR2 (germline): LNHDA, SQIVND (reference sequence). V was clipped by 7 bases and J by 3 bases; unmatched bases: 10. The CDR3 DNA sequence: TGTGCCAGTACCCGAGACAGGGGCCCACACACTGAAGCTTTCTTT. Its translation: CASTRDRGPHTEAFF.

The rearrangement uses TRBV5-1 and TRBJ2-1; perhaps TRBD2 as D (6 bases). The CDR3 runs 14 residues. Trimming took off 0 bases at V and 8 bases at J, with 12 bases between the two ends. Germline values: CDR1 SGHRS, CDR2 YFSETQ. CDR3 DNA sequence: TGCGCCAGCAGCTTGGCCAAACTAGCCTATGAGCAGTTCTTC. Translation: CASSLAKLAYEQFF.

The chain uses TRBV7-2 and TRBJ2-7, with D unclear. The germline CDR1 and CDR2 sequences are SGHTA and FQGNSA. The CDR3 has 12 amino acids. Trimming took off 3 bases at V and 0 bases at J, with 3 bases between the two ends. CDR3 in amino acids: CASSFHSYEQYF. The CDR3 nucleotides read TGTGCCAGCAGCTTTCACTCCTACGAGCAGTACTTC.

The CDR3 sequence is CASSHTSGSYNEQFF. CDR3 coding DNA: TGTGCCAGCAGTCACACTAGCGGGAGTTACAATGAGCAGTTCTTC. V is TRBV6-5 and J is TRBJ2-1, with 11 bases that match TRBD2. Germline loops: CDR1 MNHEY, CDR2 SVGAGI. The length of the CDR3 is 15 residues. Germline trimming cut 5 bases from V and 4 bases from J; bases unmatched to any gene: 4.

The V and J genes are TRBV4-3 and TRBJ2-2, with 11 bases that match TRBD2. The CDR3 spans 17 residues. The V gene end was trimmed by 0 bases and the J gene end by 4 bases; junction bases not matched to a gene: 4. Germline loops: CDR1 LGHNA, CDR2 YSLEER. DNA for the CDR3: TGCGCCAGCAGCCAAGATCTTGGGACTAGCGGCACCGGGGAGCTGTTTTTT. Amino acids: CASSQDLGTSGTGELFF.

The rearrangement joins TRBV6-5 to TRBJ2-7; TRBD1 might be the D (6 bases). The CDR3 extends over 13 amino acids. Trimming left V 6 bases short and J 2 bases short, with 11 bases between. Germline assignment: CDR1 MNHEY and CDR2 SVGAGI. CDR3 sequence: CASRLRGTYEQYF. The CDR3 DNA reads TGTGCCAGCAGGCTCAGGGGAACCTACGAGCAGTACTTC.